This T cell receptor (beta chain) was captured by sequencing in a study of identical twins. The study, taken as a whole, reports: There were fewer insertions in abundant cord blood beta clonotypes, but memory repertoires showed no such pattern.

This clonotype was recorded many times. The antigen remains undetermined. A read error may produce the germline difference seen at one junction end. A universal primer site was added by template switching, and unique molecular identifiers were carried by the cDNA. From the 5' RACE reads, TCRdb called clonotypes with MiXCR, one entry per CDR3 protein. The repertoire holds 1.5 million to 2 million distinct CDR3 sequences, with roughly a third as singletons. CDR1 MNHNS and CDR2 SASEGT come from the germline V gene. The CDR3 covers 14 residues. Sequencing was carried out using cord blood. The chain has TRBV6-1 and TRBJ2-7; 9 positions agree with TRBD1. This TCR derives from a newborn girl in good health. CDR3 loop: CASSELGQGYEQYF. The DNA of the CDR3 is TGCGCCAGCAGTGAGCTGGGACAGGGCTACGAGCAGTACTTC.